At least ten counts were recorded for the clone carrying this T cell receptor beta chain. Its target is not known. This sample was taken from a study of spatial heterogeneity in lung cancer. The study's findings and limits: Mutation tallies in tumors tracked expanded intratumoral alpha and beta TCR counts.

Each TCR cDNA molecule carried a unique molecular identifier. TCRdb redid the calling of the 5' RACE reads with MiXCR, one entry per CDR3 protein. The sample consists of fewer than 6,000 distinct CDR3 sequences, around 5% of them appearing once. Noted time point: sample taken at primary tumor resection. The CDR3 sequence is 14 residues long. Germline values: CDR1 MDHEN, CDR2 SYDVKM. V was pared by 7 bases and J by 8 bases, with 20 bases between. The rearrangement links TRBV28 to TRBJ1-1, with a tentative D call TRBD1 (5 bases). The input for sequencing was lung tumor tissue, taken at surgery. This receptor was identified in a male donor with early-stage non-small cell lung cancer. The CDR3 region has the DNA TGTGCCAGCACCCCTCGAGCGGGGCGACGGGAAGCTTTCTTT. This translates into CASTPRAGRREAFF.